The 32 T cell receptor beta chains below were found in one sample sequenced in a study of blood T cells in healthy people across ages. The second PCR ran about 6 to 12 cycles with a sample-barcoded 5' primer and J-beta primers. One entry per CDR3 protein results from TCRdb running MiXCR on the 5' RACE reads. Here the sample spans about 680,000 distinct CDR3 sequences, roughly 49% being singletons. The sequenced sample was blood. The receptors originated from a woman in her fifties or sixties in good health.

The V gene is TRBV7-3, the J gene TRBJ1-1; D is possibly TRBD1 (5 bases). The CDR3 length is 14 residues. The germline V gene has CDR1 SGHTA and CDR2 FQGTGA. Between the trimmed V and J ends, which lost 5 bases and 7 bases, there was a span of 17 bases. CDR3 nucleotides: TGTGCCAGCAGCCGCGGGGGTGGGCAGGATGAAGCTTTCTTT. Amino acids: CASSRGGGQDEAFF.

This clonotype was seen more than once but under ten times. The CDR3: CASSPILGGGRPLSGANVLTF. The CDR3, as DNA: TGTGCCAGCAGCCCTATTCTTGGGGGCGGAAGACCTCTCTCTGGGGCCAACGTCCTGACTTTC. The chain joins TRBV28 to TRBJ2-6; a weak D match, TRBD1 (6 bases). This CDR3 comprises 21 residues. The germline V gene has CDR1 MDHEN and CDR2 SYDVKM. The ends were cut back, 6 bases at V and 0 bases at J, with 27 bases in the middle.

This clonotype was seen more than once but under ten times. This chain joins TRBV28 and TRBJ2-7; 10 positions agree with TRBD2. The end of the DNA is better explained by TRBJ2-5, so the J call may be wrong. The germline CDR1 and CDR2 sequences are MDHEN and SYDVKM. The CDR3 contains 16 residues. The CDR3 DNA follows: TGTGCCAGCAGTTTGGCTAGCGGGAGTATAGGAGAGACCCAGTACTTC. It translates to CASSLASGSIGETQYF.

Worth noting for this clonotype: Being one base from a much bigger clone, this may be a read error. The genes are TRBV7-9 and TRBJ2-7; perhaps TRBD2 as D (5 bases). V was shortened by 2 bases and J by 7 bases, with 18 bases between the two germline ends. Per the germline V gene, CDR1 is SEHNR and CDR2 is FQNEAQ (reference sequence). The CDR3 has 15 residues. CDR3 nucleotides: TGTGCCAGCAGCTTACCGGTCGGGAAACTCTGGGAGCAGTACTTC. This gives the protein CASSLPVGKLWEQYF.

This clonotype was recorded only once. V usage is TRBV25-1 and J usage is TRBJ1-5; TRBD1 agrees at 8 bases. The germline gives CDR1 MGHDK, CDR2 SYGVNS. The CDR3 runs to 16 residues. With V trimmed by 1 base and J by 3 bases, 5 bases remained unmatched. The CDR3 sequence: CASSESGTGLNQPQHF. CDR3 in DNA: TGTGCCAGCAGTGAATCCGGGACAGGCCTCAATCAGCCCCAGCATTTT.

CDR3 amino acids: CASSPGQGPSTDTQYF. CDR3 DNA: TGTGCCAGCAGCCCGGGACAGGGACCTAGCACAGATACGCAGTATTTT. V usage is TRBV11-2 and J usage is TRBJ2-3; 9 nucleotides match TRBD1. Germline assignment: CDR1 SGHAT and CDR2 FQNNGV. The CDR3 is 16 residues long. J was trimmed by 0 bases and V by 5 bases; bases with no gene match: 6.

The chain recombines TRBV5-1 with TRBJ2-7; D is possibly TRBD1 (7 bases). The CDR3 extends over 15 amino acids. Trimming removed 3 bases from V and 3 bases from J, with 16 bases in between. Germline assignment: CDR1 SGHRS and CDR2 YFSETQ. CDR3 in amino acids: CASSWGQSGVYEQYF. The CDR3 DNA follows: TGCGCCAGCAGCTGGGGACAGTCGGGAGTCTACGAGCAGTACTTC.

This clonotype was recorded a few times. The J gene is TRBJ1-1, the V gene TRBV29-1; 7 nucleotides align to TRBD1. The CDR3 length is 12 residues. The junction had 7 bases not matched to a gene; V was cut back by 8 bases and J by 4 bases. Germline V gene data show CDR1 as SQVTM and CDR2 as ANQGSEA. In nucleotides, the CDR3 is TGCAGCTCAAGACAGGGCGGCACTGAAGCTTTCTTT. Its protein is CSSRQGGTEAFF.

The genes are TRBV20-1 and TRBJ2-3; D is undetermined. The germline V gene encodes CDR1 DFQATT and CDR2 SNEGSKA (reference sequence). This CDR3 region has 16 residues. Trimming took off 0 bases at V and 0 bases at J, with 13 bases between the two ends. The DNA for the CDR3 is TGCAGTGCTAGAGATCGTCGGCGAAGTAGCACAGATACGCAGTATTTT. Encoded protein: CSARDRRRSSTDTQYF.

This clonotype was seen only once. This chain joins TRBV27 and TRBJ2-7; TRBD2 matches 7 bases. Trimming at V came to 6 bases and at J to 10 bases, leaving 12 bases not matched to a gene. This CDR3 spans 13 amino acids. The germline V gene encodes CDR1 MNHEY and CDR2 SMNVEV (reference sequence). The CDR3 bases are TGTGCCAGCAGCGCAGGGCTAGCGGCCAACCAGTACTTC. Residues: CASSAGLAANQYF.

The rearrangement joins TRBV10-3 to TRBJ2-1; 11 nucleotides match TRBD2. This CDR3 contains 15 residues. The germline gives CDR1 ENHRY, CDR2 SYGVKD. V shed 4 bases, J shed 8 bases, and the junction held 7 bases outside the gene matches. This CDR3 reads CAISALAGGLDEQFF. For the CDR3, the DNA is TGTGCCATCAGTGCGCTAGCGGGAGGTCTCGATGAGCAGTTCTTC.

This clonotype was picked up many times. V is TRBV20-1 and J is TRBJ1-2; 7 bases align to TRBD1. Germline CDR1 and CDR2: DFQATT and SNEGSKA (reference sequence). The trim removed 0 bases at V and 8 bases at J, leaving 12 bases unmatched. CDR3 length equals 15 residues. CDR3 in DNA: TGCAGTGCTAGAGACCCCCTTCGACAGGGAAGAGGCTACACCTTC. It specifies CSARDPLRQGRGYTF.

The chain couples TRBV11-1 to TRBJ2-3; D perhaps matches TRBD2 (6 bases). The CDR3 loop spans 16 amino acids. Germline V gene lookup returns CDR1 SGHAT and CDR2 FQDESV (reference sequence). Between the trimmed V and J ends, which lost 3 bases and 4 bases, there was a span of 17 bases. This CDR3 reads CASSFLLAGSPDTQYF. The CDR3 DNA reads as TGTGCCAGCAGCTTTCTGTTGGCGGGATCGCCAGATACGCAGTATTTT. Full variable domain (rest looked up from reference TRBV11-1 and TRBJ2-3): EAEVAQSPRYKITEKSQAVAFWCDPISGHATLYWYRQILGQGPELLVQFQDESVVDDSQLPKDRFSAERLKGVDSTLKIQPAELGDSAMYLCASSFLLAGSPDTQYFGPGTRLTVL.

The chain has TRBV6-2 or TRBV6-3 and TRBJ2-1; TRBD2 agrees at 7 bases. CDR1 and CDR2 (germline): MNHEY, SVGEGT. J gave up 3 bases and V 8 bases, and 7 bases lay outside the gene matches. The CDR3 contains 14 residues. The CDR3, as DNA: TGTGCCAGCCTGGTACTAGCGAACTACAATGAGCAGTTCTTC. Its translation: CASLVLANYNEQFF.

The chain couples TRBV9 to TRBJ2-1; D is perhaps TRBD2 (6 bases). The CDR3 totals 14 residues. Germline loops: CDR1 SGDLS, CDR2 YYNGEE. V lost 4 bases to trimming and J lost 3 bases, with 11 bases between them. CDR3 sequence reads: CASSPRSGYNEQFF. In DNA form, the CDR3 reads TGTGCCAGCAGCCCTCGTAGCGGCTACAATGAGCAGTTCTTC.

V gene TRBV6-4 combines with J gene TRBJ2-5, with unresolved D. The J call could be wrong; TRBJ2-7 is a better fit for the DNA end. This CDR3 has 14 amino acids. Germline lookup yields CDR1 MRHNA and CDR2 SNTAGT. CDR3 DNA: TGTGCCAGCAGTGGCCGACACCTAAGCTACGAGCAGTACTTC. Protein sequence: CASSGRHLSYEQYF.

The gene calls are TRBV2 and TRBJ2-1, with a weak D call TRBD2 (6 bases). The germline V gene encodes CDR1 SNHLY and CDR2 FYNNEI. Trimming pared 1 base from V and 2 bases from J, leaving 9 bases between. This CDR3 is built from 15 residues. The DNA for the CDR3 is TGTGCCAGCAGTGAAGAGGGAGGTCCCTACAATGAGCAGTTCTTC. Translation: CASSEEGGPYNEQFF.

This chain joins TRBV7-2 and TRBJ2-3; 9 bases line up with TRBD1. The V gene's germline CDR1 is SGHTA and CDR2 FQGNSA. V dropped 1 base and J dropped 2; count of bases not matched to a gene: 4. The CDR3 totals 16 residues. The CDR3 DNA is TGTGCCAGCAGCTTAGACGGACAGGGGTACACAGATACGCAGTATTTT. This translates into CASSLDGQGYTDTQYF.

This clonotype was seen a few times. The genes are TRBV12-3 or TRBV12-4 and TRBJ2-3; D gene ambiguous. The V and J ends lost 3 bases and 5 bases respectively, with 15 bases between them. The CDR3 is 15 amino acids. The CDR3 region has the DNA TGTGCCAGCAGTTTTTCTAGTGATCACAGAGATACGCAGTATTTT. Translating it yields CASSFSSDHRDTQYF.

This clonotype was seen a few times. Germline and junction disagree at one end, which may indicate a read error. The rearrangement links TRBV7-2 to TRBJ2-1; 8 bases line up with TRBD2. The germline gives CDR1 SGHTA, CDR2 FQGNSA. This CDR3 is built from 15 residues. CDR3 amino acids: CASSVAGTLYNEQFF. The CDR3 DNA reads TGTGCCAGCAGCGTAGCGGGAACCCTCTACAATGAGCAGTTCTTC. The complete variable domain, with remaining parts taken from reference TRBV7-2 and TRBJ2-1, reads GAGVSQSPSNKVTEKGKDVELRCDPISGHTALYWYRQSLGQGLEFLIYFQGNSAPDKSGLPSDRFSAERTGGSVSTLTIQRTQQEDSAVYLCASSVAGTLYNEQFFGPGTRLTVL.

In its sample, this clonotype was seen a few times. This chain joins TRBV27 and TRBJ2-7, with TRBD1 as a possible D gene (6 bases). The CDR3 is 16 residues long. Germline assignment: CDR1 MNHEY and CDR2 SMNVEV (reference sequence). V was clipped by 5 bases and J by 2 bases, with 19 bases between them. As DNA, the CDR3 is TGTGCCAGCAGTATGTCGACAGGCTACCATCCCTACGAGCAGTACTTC. Translation: CASSMSTGYHPYEQYF.

In the case of this clonotype: A much larger clone is a single base away; this may be a read error. The rearrangement joins TRBV4-3 to TRBJ2-1; TRBD2 agrees at 7 bases. The CDR3 is 13 amino acids. Germline V lookup: CDR1 LGHNA, CDR2 YSLEER. V dropped 0 bases and J dropped 10; count of bases not matched to a gene: 3. The CDR3 protein is CASSQERGREQFF. The CDR3 nucleotides are TGCGCCAGCAGCCAAGAGCGGGGGAGGGAGCAGTTCTTC.

This clonotype was seen more than once but under ten times. The chain combines TRBV12-3 or TRBV12-4 with TRBJ2-6; TRBD1 might be the D (6 bases). Trimming cost V 5 bases and J 3 bases, with 14 bases left between them. The CDR3 length is 16 residues. CDR3 bases: TGTGCCAGCAGTCCAGGGGCCCACCTTGGGGCCAACGTCCTGACTTTC. This codes for CASSPGAHLGANVLTF.

The chain uses TRBV3-1 and TRBJ1-3; no firm D call. CDR3 length: 16 amino acids. The V and J ends lost 1 base and 3 bases respectively, with 13 bases between them. The germline V gene has CDR1 LGHDT and CDR2 YNNKEL (reference sequence). Here the CDR3 DNA reads TGTGCCAGCAGCCAAGTAGCCGGTAGTATTGGAAACACCATATATTTT. This encodes CASSQVAGSIGNTIYF.

V and J are TRBV4-3 and TRBJ2-5; 11 bases are shared with TRBD1. The germline CDR1 and CDR2 sequences are LGHNA and YSLEER. The CDR3 is 15 amino acids. Trimming took 2 bases from V and 11 from J; bases not matched to a gene: 10. CDR3 sequence reads: CASSQRDRGINEQYF. The CDR3 coding sequence is TGCGCCAGCAGCCAACGGGACAGGGGGATCAATGAGCAGTACTTC.

Only one count was recorded for this clonotype. Here the CDR3 reads CASSLGPGTSFSTEQFF. In DNA, the CDR3 is TGTGCCAGCAGTTTAGGCCCCGGGACTAGCTTTAGTACTGAGCAGTTCTTC. The rearrangement uses TRBV12-3 or TRBV12-4 and TRBJ2-1; 9 nucleotides align to TRBD2. CDR3 length: 17 amino acids. Losses at the gene ends were 1 base for V and 9 bases for J; bases not matched to a gene: 13.

Only a few counts were recorded for this clonotype. V gene TRBV11-2 combines with J gene TRBJ2-3, with a weak D call TRBD2 (6 bases). Germline-derived CDR1 and CDR2 are SGHAT and FQNNGV. This CDR3 is 13 amino acids long. V lost 5 bases and J 6 bases, leaving 12 bases between the germline ends. The CDR3: CASSQGLLDTQYF. Here the CDR3 DNA reads TGTGCCAGCAGCCAGGGACTTCTGGATACGCAGTATTTT.

This clonotype was counted once. The V and J genes are TRBV6-6 and TRBJ1-1; 8 nucleotides agree with TRBD1. Trimming cost V 7 bases and J 1 base; bases outside gene matches: 5. CDR1 MNHNY and CDR2 SVGAGI come from the germline V gene (reference sequence). The CDR3 sequence is 14 residues long. CDR3 amino acids: CASNSGQENTEAFF. For the CDR3, the DNA is TGTGCCAGCAACTCGGGACAGGAGAACACTGAAGCTTTCTTT.

This rearrangement joins TRBV29-1 to TRBJ2-7, with 8 bases identical to TRBD1. The DNA end is a closer match to TRBJ2-5, so the J assignment may be wrong. CDR1 SQVTM and CDR2 ANQGSEA come from the germline V gene. This CDR3 spans 12 amino acids. The CDR3 nucleotides read TGCGGCGCAAACAGGGGGGCAGAGACCCAGTACTTC. It specifies CGANRGAETQYF.

The rearrangement uses TRBV18 and TRBJ2-5; 11 nucleotides align to TRBD2. This CDR3 comprises 14 residues. The germline V gene encodes CDR1 KGHSH and CDR2 LQKENI. V shed 5 bases, J shed 2 bases, and the junction held 1 base outside the gene matches. The CDR3 sequence: CASSGTSGQETQYF. CDR3 nucleotides: TGTGCCAGCTCAGGGACTAGCGGACAAGAGACCCAGTACTTC.

This clonotype has a handful of counts. This chain connects TRBV11-3 to TRBJ2-1; D remains ambiguous. Germline loops: CDR1 SGHNT, CDR2 YENEEA. V gave up 2 bases and J gave up 6 bases, with 14 bases separating them. The CDR3 covers 15 residues. This CDR3 reads CASSLQALGPNEQFF. The DNA of the CDR3 is TGTGCCAGCAGCTTACAGGCTCTGGGCCCCAATGAGCAGTTCTTC.

The chain combines TRBV2 with TRBJ1-2; D is undetermined. V lost 7 bases and J 0 bases, leaving 6 bases between the germline ends. Germline CDR1 is SNHLY and CDR2 is FYNNEI. The CDR3 loop spans 12 amino acids. CDR3 coding DNA: TGTGCCAGCACCCCAGCTAACTATGGCTACACCTTC. It specifies CASTPANYGYTF. The whole variable domain, remainder taken from reference TRBV2 and TRBJ1-2, is EPEVTQTPSHQVTQMGQEVILRCVPISNHLYFYWYRQILGQKVEFLVSFYNNEISEKSEIFDDQFSVERPDGSNFTLKIRSTKLEDSAMYFCASTPANYGYTFGSGTRLTVV.